This T cell receptor (beta chain) is drawn from a study of blood T cell repertoires in COVID-19 (dated by TCRdb to 2020 to 2021). A note on the overall study: Samples covering the acute and convalescent phases of COVID-19 were provided by collaborators in the United States, Italy and Spain. The repertoires were released in a freely available public database meant as a resource for research on the immune response to SARS-CoV-2. The dataset comprised deeply sampled blood TCRbeta repertoires from subjects exposed to, actively infected with, or recovered from COVID-19. Samples were obtained from the ongoing ImmuneRACE study (first 160 participants) and from about 1,300 subjects provided by 6 global collaborators. Sample metadata almost always included a de-identified subject ID, COVID-19 status, age in years and sex. The prospective study material was composed of cDNA or gDNA derived from T cells, B-cell-depleted T cells, or PBMCs. Where available, HLA class I and class II types were obtained from metadata supplied by the sample provider rather than from assay-based typing. Study-wide conclusions, independent of this receptor: How much clinical and demographic metadata was included differed by source and by participant, and the metadata was provided uncurated.

This clone was counted only a few times. This clone's antigen is unknown. Base qualities were left out, and no much larger clone turns up one base away. TCRbeta CDR3 regions were amplified from genomic DNA using the immunoSEQ Assay, a bias-controlled multiplex PCR. The paper's data handling went like this. Nucleated cell counts per sample were estimated from amplification of reference gene primers within the assay. Sequence reads were collapsed and filtered to measure the absolute abundance of every unique TCRbeta CDR3 rearrangement. For each sample, productive Simpson clonality was calculated as the square root of Simpson's diversity index across productive rearrangements. TCRdb obtained this table from immuneACCESS and retained in-frame rearrangements with V and J assigned. These tables miss some clones; where compared with another copy, unresolved V genes account for less than half of the shortfall, and the remainder is unexplained. The DNA was the basis for D and trimming; V, J and clone size are from that table. The sample includes approximately 310,000 clones, with around 90% observed a single time. Together, the top ten hold 1% of the sample.

Whole blood was collected in K2EDTA tubes by collaborating institutions according to the institutions' own protocols. For TCRbeta analysis, collaborators shipped samples as frozen whole blood, isolated PBMCs, or DNA extracted from either of those sample types. V lost 5 bases and J lost 9 bases; the stretch between them is 17 bases long. Spanning cysteine to phenylalanine, the CDR3 consists of 13 amino acids. The CDR3 DNA has 39 bases and is translated from base 1. CDR1 and CDR2, looked up from the germline V gene, are MNHEY and SVGAGI. The origin of this receptor is a man aged 50 to 59 with active or convalescent COVID-19. The rearrangement joined TRBV6-5 to TRBJ2-7; the D region possibly corresponds to TRBD2 (6 bases align). Sequenced material: peripheral blood. DNA sequence: TGTGCCAGCAGTCGCTCGGGAGCGCCCGGGCAGTACTTC. Translated, it reads CASSRSGAPGQYF.